This passage covers 27 T cell receptor beta chains from one sample sequenced in a study of T-cell memory formation after mild COVID-19. TCRdb recomputed calls from the 5' RACE reads with MiXCR, one row per CDR3 protein. This repertoire shows around 340,000 distinct CDR3 sequences, over 13% found once; its top ten account for around 22%. The sequenced sample was PBMCs or a T cell subset sorted from them (not recorded which). These receptors were obtained from a man between 18 and 29 years old who had mild COVID-19 (a few samples of this study predate the infection). Cell type and time point are not known.

This clonotype appeared many times. The J gene is TRBJ2-7, the V gene TRBV5-1; D possibly corresponds to TRBD1 (6 bases). Germline lookup yields CDR1 SGHRS and CDR2 YFSETQ. Trimming removed 0 bases from V and 3 bases from J, with 7 bases in between. The CDR3 loop spans 13 amino acids. This CDR3 is CASSLVGGYEQYF. The DNA of the CDR3 is TGCGCCAGCAGCTTGGTAGGGGGCTACGAGCAGTACTTC.

This clonotype showed up just a few times. The chain links TRBV24-1 to TRBJ2-1; D may be TRBD1 or TRBD2 (5 bases each). From germline, CDR1 is KGHDR and CDR2 SFDVKD. CDR3 size: 15 residues. The V end was cut by 6 bases, the J end by 0 bases, with 11 bases between. As DNA, the CDR3 is TGTGCCACCAGTCAATTCGGGGCCTCCTACAATGAGCAGTTCTTC. Protein: CATSQFGASYNEQFF.

This clonotype was found many times. The rearrangement uses TRBV7-9 and TRBJ2-2; D call uncertain. The length of the CDR3 is 12 residues. Trimming removed 5 bases from V and 5 bases from J, with 6 bases in between. The germline V gene encodes CDR1 SEHNR and CDR2 FQNEAQ (reference sequence). CDR3 loop: CASSLKTGELFF. In DNA form, the CDR3 reads TGTGCCAGCAGCCTCAAGACCGGGGAGCTGTTTTTT.

The sample holds a few counts of this clonotype. The chain uses TRBV7-9 and TRBJ1-2, with D possibly being TRBD1 (5 bases). Germline CDR1 SEHNR, CDR2 FQNEAQ (reference sequence). Trimming took off 5 bases at V and 4 bases at J, with 17 bases between the two ends. The CDR3 is made up of 15 amino acids. The CDR3, as DNA: TGTGCCAGCAGCCCCGGACACCAAAGGGGCTATGGCTACACCTTC. It codes for CASSPGHQRGYGYTF.

This clonotype was counted once. The rearrangement links TRBV5-1 to TRBJ1-5, with 8 positions matching TRBD1. This CDR3 spans 16 amino acids. The germline CDR1 and CDR2 sequences are SGHRS and YFSETQ. V trimming: 3 bases; J trimming: 3 bases; junction bases outside the gene matches: 8. The CDR3 protein is CASSWGDRGSNQPQHF. The CDR3 DNA reads as TGCGCCAGCAGCTGGGGAGACAGGGGATCCAATCAGCCCCAGCATTTT. Together with reference TRBV5-1 and TRBJ1-5, the CDR3 gives the full variable domain: KAGVTQTPRYLIKTRGQQVTLSCSPISGHRSVSWYQQTPGQGLQFLFEYFSETQRNKGNFPGRFSGRQFSNSRSEMNVSTLELGDSALYLCASSWGDRGSNQPQHFGDGTRLSIL.

In its sample, this clonotype was seen a few times. V gene TRBV7-2 combines with J gene TRBJ1-2, with 10 bases aligning to TRBD1. Unmatched junction bases numbered 17, after V lost 6 bases and J lost 7 bases. Germline V gene sequence: CDR1 SGHTA, CDR2 FQGNSA. This CDR3 has 17 residues. For the CDR3, the DNA is TGTGCCAGCAGACCTTGGACAGGGGGGACGGTTATGAGTGGCTACACCTTC. Protein sequence: CASRPWTGGTVMSGYTF.

This clonotype turned up a few times. This chain uses TRBV10-2 with TRBJ1-6, with unresolved D. Germline CDR1 and CDR2: WSHSY and SAAADI. The CDR3 totals 16 residues. V dropped 6 bases and J dropped 6 bases, with 18 bases sitting between them. CDR3 in amino acids: CASSPAWGGSNSPLHF. CDR3 coding DNA: TGCGCCAGCAGCCCGGCGTGGGGAGGGAGTAATTCACCCCTCCACTTT.

The rearrangement joins TRBV5-4 to TRBJ2-1; 8 bases agree with TRBD1. The trim removed 4 bases at V and 7 bases at J, leaving 10 bases unmatched. The V gene's germline CDR1 is SGHNT and CDR2 YYREEE (reference sequence). This CDR3 is 15 amino acids long. The CDR3 sequence is CASSTRDRTWNEQFF. In DNA, the CDR3 is TGTGCCAGCAGCACACGGGACAGGACTTGGAATGAGCAGTTCTTC.

This clonotype appeared a few times. DNA for the CDR3: TGCGCCAGCAGCTATTGGGGCCTAGAGGGGATGAACACTGAAGCTTTCTTT. This gives the protein CASSYWGLEGMNTEAFF. This chain links TRBV5-1 with TRBJ1-1; D might be TRBD1 (5 bases). CDR3 length: 17 amino acids. Germline CDR1 SGHRS, CDR2 YFSETQ. The V end was cut by 3 bases, the J end by 0 bases, with 18 bases between.

This clonotype came up many times. The V and J genes are TRBV6-2 or TRBV6-3 and TRBJ2-1, with a possible D match to TRBD2 (7 bases). The CDR3 has 12 amino acids. Trimming shortened V by 7 bases and J by 14 bases, and 18 bases separated the two germline ends. Germline lookup yields CDR1 MNHEY and CDR2 SVGEGT. CDR3 loop: CASTEGGGTEFF. CDR3 in DNA: TGTGCCAGCACCGAGGGGGGGGGTACGGAGTTCTTC.

The sample holds a few counts of this clonotype. The genes are TRBV20-1 and TRBJ2-7, with D possibly matching TRBD1 (6 bases). The CDR3 totals 15 residues. CDR1 is DFQATT, CDR2 SNEGSKA, per germline (reference sequence). V dropped 3 bases and J dropped 0 bases, with 15 bases sitting between them. The CDR3 region is CSASGAGASSYEQYF. The DNA for the CDR3 is TGCAGTGCTAGTGGTGCAGGGGCAAGCTCCTACGAGCAGTACTTC.

This clonotype came up many times. The chain links TRBV30 to TRBJ2-1; the D gene is possibly TRBD2 (6 bases). Germline values: CDR1 GTSNPN, CDR2 SVGIG (reference sequence). V lost 0 bases, J lost 8 bases, and 14 bases lay in between. This CDR3 contains 14 residues. In DNA, the CDR3 is TGTGCCTGGAGTGTAAAGACTAGTGGGCATGAGCAGTTCTTC. Translation: CAWSVKTSGHEQFF.

This clonotype was found a few times. The chain employs TRBV5-1 and TRBJ1-5, with TRBD1 as a possible D gene (6 bases). The V gene lost 6 bases and the J gene lost 4 bases, with 8 bases spanning the gap. This CDR3 has 12 amino acids. Germline V gene data show CDR1 as SGHRS and CDR2 as YFSETQ. This CDR3 is CASKGVNQPQHF. The CDR3 DNA reads as TGCGCCAGCAAGGGGGTGAATCAGCCCCAGCATTTT.

This clonotype was seen more than once but under ten times. V and J are TRBV4-3 and TRBJ2-5; 7 nucleotides align to TRBD1. CDR1 is LGHNA and CDR2 is YSLEER in the germline V gene. The CDR3 contains 15 residues. V lost 1 base, J lost 3 bases, and 5 bases stayed unmatched. This CDR3 is CASSQAIGTEETQYF. The CDR3 nucleotides read TGCGCCAGCAGCCAAGCCATTGGGACAGAAGAGACCCAGTACTTC.

This clonotype was detected a few times. V and J are TRBV6-5 and TRBJ2-5; 8 bases line up with TRBD2. Germline CDR1 and CDR2: MNHEY and SVGAGI. V lost 6 bases to trimming and J lost 4 bases; unmatched junction nucleotides: 7. CDR3 length: 14 residues. The CDR3 spells CASSPGTSPETQYF. The CDR3 DNA is TGTGCCAGCAGCCCTGGGACTAGTCCAGAGACCCAGTACTTC.

The table lists this clonotype with a few counts. This chain uses TRBV6-2 or TRBV6-3 with TRBJ1-5; TRBD1 matches at 7 bases. Losses at the gene ends were 6 bases for V and 4 bases for J; bases not matched to a gene: 9. CDR3 length equals 15 residues. Per germline, CDR1 MNHEY and CDR2 SVGEGT. The CDR3 is CASRAWTGANQPQHF. Here the CDR3 DNA reads TGTGCCAGCAGAGCATGGACAGGAGCTAATCAGCCCCAGCATTTT.

This clonotype was seen only a few times. The V call is TRBV5-4, the J call TRBJ2-5; 10 positions agree with TRBD2. CDR1 is SGHNT and CDR2 is YYREEE in the germline V gene (reference sequence). J gave up 4 bases and V 1 base, and 4 bases lay outside the gene matches. The CDR3 loop spans 15 amino acids. The CDR3 sequence: CASSLPSGGRETQYF. The CDR3, as DNA: TGTGCCAGCAGCTTGCCTAGCGGGGGACGAGAGACCCAGTACTTC.

DNA of the CDR3: TGTGCCAGCAGTGAAATTGGCTCCCGGGGCGCAGATACGCAGTATTTT. Its protein product is CASSEIGSRGADTQYF. The J gene is TRBJ2-3, the V gene TRBV6-1; D possibly uses TRBD1 or TRBD2 (5 bases each). Germline V CDR1 and CDR2: MNHNS, SASEGT. This CDR3 comprises 16 residues. V lost 2 bases to trimming and J lost 4 bases, with 16 bases between them.

This clonotype has only a few counts. This chain connects TRBV5-4 to TRBJ2-1; TRBD1 might be the D (6 bases). The CDR3 contains 15 residues. Germline lookup yields CDR1 SGHNT and CDR2 YYREEE (reference sequence). V was shortened by 2 bases and J by 7 bases, with 16 bases between the two germline ends. The CDR3 sequence: CASSFGQGSWNEQFF. In nucleotides, the CDR3 is TGTGCCAGCAGCTTCGGGCAGGGGTCGTGGAATGAGCAGTTCTTC.

The V gene is TRBV7-6, the J gene TRBJ2-1, with 9 bases lining up with TRBD1. The V and J ends lost 3 bases and 4 bases, in that order; junction bases with no gene match: 7. Germline CDR1 and CDR2: SGHVS and FNYEAQ. The length of the CDR3 is 16 residues. The CDR3 is CASSLRAGTGYNEQFF. The CDR3 DNA reads TGTGCCAGCAGCTTGAGGGCCGGGACAGGGTACAATGAGCAGTTCTTC.

The gene calls are TRBV5-4 and TRBJ1-2; 9 nucleotides align to TRBD1. The CDR3 is 14 amino acids. Germline V CDR1 and CDR2: SGHNT, YYREEE (reference sequence). The V gene end was trimmed by 4 bases and the J gene end by 8 bases; junction bases not matched to a gene: 9. The CDR3 bases are TGTGCCAGCAGCAGAAGTGGGACAGGGCGAGGCTACACCTTC. It specifies CASSRSGTGRGYTF.

V usage is TRBV7-2 and J usage is TRBJ2-3; TRBD2 matches at 11 bases. V was pared by 0 bases and J by 5 bases, with 4 bases of the junction left unmatched. CDR3 length: 16 amino acids. Per germline, CDR1 SGHTA and CDR2 FQGNSA. CDR3 loop: CASSLASGGGIDTQYF. In nucleotides, the CDR3 is TGTGCCAGCAGCTTAGCTAGCGGGGGGGGCATAGATACGCAGTATTTT.

The chain carries TRBV20-1 and TRBJ1-2; 12 bases are a match to TRBD1. The CDR3 covers 15 residues. Germline loops: CDR1 DFQATT, CDR2 SNEGSKA (reference sequence). V was pared by 0 bases and J by 7 bases, with 6 bases of the junction left unmatched. The CDR3 DNA reads TGCAGTGCTAGAGATCCGGGACAGGGGGCGGGTGGCTACACCTTC. It translates to CSARDPGQGAGGYTF.

The chain joins TRBV10-2 to TRBJ2-6, with D possibly matching TRBD1 (5 bases). The V and J ends lost 6 bases and 0 bases respectively, with 12 bases between them. The CDR3 runs 16 residues. Germline CDR1 reads WSHSY; CDR2 reads SAAADI. In nucleotides, the CDR3 is TGCGCCAGCAGCCCCCCGCAGGGCTCTGGGGCCAACGTCCTGACTTTC. It yields the protein CASSPPQGSGANVLTF.

This clonotype showed up just a few times. The gene calls are TRBV4-1 and TRBJ1-5, with TRBD1 as a possible D gene (5 bases). Trimming took off 1 base at V and 3 bases at J, with 7 bases between the two ends. The CDR3 length is 14 residues. Looked up from germline, CDR1 is MGHRA and CDR2 is YSYEKL. The CDR3 DNA follows: TGCGCCAGCAGCCAAGTGGGGGTCAATCAGCCCCAGCATTTT. This gives the protein CASSQVGVNQPQHF.

This chain connects TRBV6-1 to TRBJ2-5; tentative D call: TRBD1 (6 bases). Germline CDR1 reads MNHNS; CDR2 reads SASEGT. The CDR3 loop spans 17 amino acids. The V gene lost 2 bases and the J gene lost 2 bases, with 18 bases spanning the gap. The CDR3 loop is CASSEFVGRGVQETQYF. CDR3 nucleotide sequence: TGTGCCAGCAGTGAATTTGTTGGCAGGGGAGTACAAGAGACCCAGTACTTC.

The chain couples TRBV6-2 or TRBV6-3 to TRBJ2-7, with D possibly called TRBD1 or TRBD2 (5 bases each). V was trimmed by 7 bases and J by 6 bases, leaving 25 bases between them. Germline CDR1 MNHEY, CDR2 SVGEGT. There are 16 residues in the CDR3. The CDR3: CASTRGYRRSFGEQYF. The CDR3 DNA reads as TGTGCCAGCACCCGAGGGTACAGGCGAAGTTTTGGCGAGCAGTACTTC.